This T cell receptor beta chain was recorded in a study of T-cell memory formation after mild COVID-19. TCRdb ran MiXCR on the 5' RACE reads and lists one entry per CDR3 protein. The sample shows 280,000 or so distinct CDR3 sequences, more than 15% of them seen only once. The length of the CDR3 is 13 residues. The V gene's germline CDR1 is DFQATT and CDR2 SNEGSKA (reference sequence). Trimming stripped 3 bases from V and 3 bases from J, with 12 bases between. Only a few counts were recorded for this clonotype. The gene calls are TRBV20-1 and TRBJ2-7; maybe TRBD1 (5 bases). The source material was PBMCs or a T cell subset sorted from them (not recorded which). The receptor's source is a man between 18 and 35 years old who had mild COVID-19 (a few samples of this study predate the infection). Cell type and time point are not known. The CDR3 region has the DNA TGCAGTGCTAGGTCCCATACAGGCTACGAGCAGTACTTC. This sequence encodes CSARSHTGYEQYF.